The clone carrying this TCR beta chain came up once. Antigen specificity is unknown. These data are taken from a study of post-analysis software for immune sequencing data. Study-wide results and limits: The study found TRBV5-6, TRBV5-1 and TRBV20-1 among about 5 TRBV segments more frequent in patients than controls.

The library was made from cDNA and included unique molecular identifiers. Each CDR3 protein is one row after TCRdb ran MiXCR on the PCR reads. The sample records about 540,000 distinct CDR3 sequences, about a third being singletons. CDR3 length: 20 amino acids. The V gene end was trimmed by 6 bases and the J gene end by 0 bases; junction bases not matched to a gene: 19. The V call is TRBV12-3 or TRBV12-4, the J call TRBJ2-1, with 8 bases lining up with TRBD2. Sequences were obtained from blood. This TCR was sampled from a girl aged 2-17 years with multiple sclerosis. The CDR3 region has the DNA TGTGCCAGCAGGCCAAGGAGGGGACTAGTGCTCCCGAGCTCCTACAATGAGCAGTTCTTC. This sequence encodes CASRPRRGLVLPSSYNEQFF.